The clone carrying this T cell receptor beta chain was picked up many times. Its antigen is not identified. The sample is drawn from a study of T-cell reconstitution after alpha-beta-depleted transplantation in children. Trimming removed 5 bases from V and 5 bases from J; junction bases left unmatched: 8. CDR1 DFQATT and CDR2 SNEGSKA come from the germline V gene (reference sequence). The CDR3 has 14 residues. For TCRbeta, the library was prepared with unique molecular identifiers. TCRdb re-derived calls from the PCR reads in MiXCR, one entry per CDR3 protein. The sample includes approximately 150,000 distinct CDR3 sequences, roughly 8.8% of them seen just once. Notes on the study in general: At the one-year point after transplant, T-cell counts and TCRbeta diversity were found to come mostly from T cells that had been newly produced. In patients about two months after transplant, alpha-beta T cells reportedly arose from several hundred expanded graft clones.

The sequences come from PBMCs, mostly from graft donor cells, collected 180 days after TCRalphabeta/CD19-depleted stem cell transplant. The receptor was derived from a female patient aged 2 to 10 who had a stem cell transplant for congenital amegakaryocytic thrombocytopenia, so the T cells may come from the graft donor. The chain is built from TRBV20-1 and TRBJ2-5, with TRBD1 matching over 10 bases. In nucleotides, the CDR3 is TGCAGTGCTCGCCCCTGGACAGGGGGGGAGACCCAGTACTTC. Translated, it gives CSARPWTGGETQYF.